This TCR beta chain is from a study of T cell responses to AZD1222 COVID-19 vaccine. Sequencing used immunoSEQ multiplex PCR; TCRdb keeps in-frame clones, though not all of them. This table holds more than 65,000 clones, roughly 83% found once. In regard to this clone: No antigen is known for it.

Study conclusions and caveats: Nearly half of unique spike-specific TCRs reportedly avoided B.1.351 and B.1.1.7 mutated regions.

Specimen: peripheral blood, collected 28 days after the second AZD1222 dose. The origin of this receptor is an adult who received the AZD1222 COVID-19 vaccine.

The CDR3 spells CAWSGNVDYGYTF. The CDR3 bases are TGTGCCTGGAGTGGGAACGTCGACTATGGCTACACCTTC. This chain joins TRBV30 and TRBJ1-2; D not certain. Trimming stripped 1 base from V and 3 bases from J, with 9 bases between. Germline-derived CDR1 and CDR2 are GTSNPN and SVGIG (reference sequence). This CDR3 contains 13 residues.